This T cell receptor (beta chain) originates from a study of control samples from healthy donors and cancer patients. The CDR3 covers 14 residues. Germline V gene data show CDR1 as LGHDT and CDR2 as YNNKEL (reference sequence). V gave up 4 bases and J gave up 9 bases; unmatched junction bases: 9. Libraries were prepared by immunoSEQ multiplex PCR; TCRdb keeps only in-frame clonotypes and omits some of them. The table includes about 120,000 clones, 87% detected once. The chain couples TRBV3-1 (or the pseudogene TRBV3-2) to TRBJ2-1; 7 bases are a match to TRBD2. Sequenced: blood. This TCR came from a man aged 25-40 years in good health. In DNA form, the CDR3 reads TGTGCCAGCAGCCGCGGACTAGAACGCAGTGAGCAGTTCTTC. This gives the protein CASSRGLERSEQFF.